This TCR beta chain was sequenced in a study of T cell repertoires in cytomegalovirus infection. The CDR3 consists of 16 residues. Losses at the gene ends were 5 bases for V and 3 bases for J; bases not matched to a gene: 12. Germline CDR1 and CDR2: SGHVS and FQNEAQ. TCRdb itself ran the reads through MiXCR, one entry per CDR3 protein. The sample lists some 940,000 distinct CDR3 sequences; approximately 30% were seen once. This clonotype was seen repeatedly, ten times or more. Its antigen is undetermined. The chain uses TRBV7-8 and TRBJ2-7; 8 bases are shared with TRBD1. The TCR was taken from a human donor in good health (CMV status not recorded). Some clones in this sample may be carry-over from other donors' samples. Sequences were derived from cultured CD8+ T cells from PBMCs, sampled from culture after CMV antigen stimulation. CDR3 amino acids: CASSQIQSGGFYEQYF. As DNA, the CDR3 is TGTGCCAGCAGCCAAATTCAGTCAGGGGGCTTCTACGAGCAGTACTTC.